The T cell receptor (beta chain) described here comes from a study of blood T cell repertoires in COVID-19. Method: immunoSEQ multiplex PCR; TCRdb's copy keeps in-frame clones and lacks some. The repertoire holds fewer than 350,000 clones, with approximately 91% as singletons. This clone occurred once. Germline lookup yields CDR1 MGHRA and CDR2 YSYEKL. This CDR3 is built from 15 residues. V gave up 4 bases and J gave up 5 bases; unmatched junction bases: 7. Material: PBMCs or T cells enriched from blood (not recorded which). The gene calls are TRBV4-1 and TRBJ2-2; 7 nucleotides align to TRBD1. The clonotype comes from a woman in her thirties or forties with acute COVID-19. The CDR3, as DNA: TGCGCCAGCAGCCGATTGTCACAGGGGACCGGGGAGCTGTTTTTT. This sequence encodes CASSRLSQGTGELFF.